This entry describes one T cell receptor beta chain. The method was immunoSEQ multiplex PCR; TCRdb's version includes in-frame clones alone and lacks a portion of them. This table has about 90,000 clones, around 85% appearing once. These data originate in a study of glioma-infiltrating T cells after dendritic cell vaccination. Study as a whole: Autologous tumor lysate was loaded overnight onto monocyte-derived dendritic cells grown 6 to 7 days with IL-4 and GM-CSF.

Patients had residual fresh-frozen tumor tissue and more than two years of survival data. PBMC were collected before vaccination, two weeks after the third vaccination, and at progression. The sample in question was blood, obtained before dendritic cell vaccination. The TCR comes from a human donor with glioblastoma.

Here the CDR3 reads CASSSGQGGNTIYF. CDR3 nucleotide sequence: TGCGCCAGCAGCTCCGGACAGGGGGGAAACACCATATATTTT. The chain combines TRBV5-1 with TRBJ1-3; 9 bases agree with TRBD1. The V gene's germline CDR1 is SGHRS and CDR2 YFSETQ. V lost 3 bases to trimming and J lost 4 bases; unmatched junction nucleotides: 2. The CDR3 has 14 residues.